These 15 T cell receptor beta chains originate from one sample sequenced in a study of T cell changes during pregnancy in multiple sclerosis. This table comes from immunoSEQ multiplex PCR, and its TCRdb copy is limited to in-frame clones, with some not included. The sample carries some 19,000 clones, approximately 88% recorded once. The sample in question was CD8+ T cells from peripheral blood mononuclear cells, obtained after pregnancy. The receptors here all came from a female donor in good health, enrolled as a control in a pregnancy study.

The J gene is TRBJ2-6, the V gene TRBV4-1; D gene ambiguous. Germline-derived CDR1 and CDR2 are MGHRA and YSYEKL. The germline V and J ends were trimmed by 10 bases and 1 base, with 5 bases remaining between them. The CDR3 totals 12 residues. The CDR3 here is CAILSGANVLTF. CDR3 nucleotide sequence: TGCGCCATCCTATCTGGGGCCAACGTCCTGACTTTC.

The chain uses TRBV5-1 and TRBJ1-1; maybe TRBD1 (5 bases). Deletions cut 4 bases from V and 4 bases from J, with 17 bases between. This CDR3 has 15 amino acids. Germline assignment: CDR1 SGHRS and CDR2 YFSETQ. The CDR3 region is CASSAKPQGLTEAFF. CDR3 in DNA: TGCGCCAGCAGCGCCAAGCCTCAGGGCCTCACTGAAGCTTTCTTT.

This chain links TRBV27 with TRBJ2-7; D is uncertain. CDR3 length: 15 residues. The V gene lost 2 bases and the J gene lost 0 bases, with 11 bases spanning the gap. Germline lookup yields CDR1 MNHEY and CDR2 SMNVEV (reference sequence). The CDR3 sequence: CASSLDSQVSYEQYF. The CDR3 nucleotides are TGTGCCAGCAGTTTAGACTCCCAAGTCTCCTACGAGCAGTACTTC.

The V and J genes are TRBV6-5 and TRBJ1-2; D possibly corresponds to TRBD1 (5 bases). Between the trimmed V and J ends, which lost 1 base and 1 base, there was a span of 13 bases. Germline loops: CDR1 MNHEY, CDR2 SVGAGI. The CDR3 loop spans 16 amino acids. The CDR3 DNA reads TGTGCCAGCAGTTACTGGGGGGTCGCAATTAACTATGGCTACACCTTC. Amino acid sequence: CASSYWGVAINYGYTF.

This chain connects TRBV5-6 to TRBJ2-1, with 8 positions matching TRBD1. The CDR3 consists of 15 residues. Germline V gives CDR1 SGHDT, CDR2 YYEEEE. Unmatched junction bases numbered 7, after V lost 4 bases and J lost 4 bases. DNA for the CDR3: TGTGCCAGCAGCCCCACGGGACAGGAGTACAATGAGCAGTTCTTC. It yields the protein CASSPTGQEYNEQFF.

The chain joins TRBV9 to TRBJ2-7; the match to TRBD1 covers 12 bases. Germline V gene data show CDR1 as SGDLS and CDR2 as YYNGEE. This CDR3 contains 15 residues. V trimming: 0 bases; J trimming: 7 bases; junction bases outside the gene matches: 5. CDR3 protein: CASSVEGQGAREQYF. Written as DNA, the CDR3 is TGTGCCAGCAGCGTAGAGGGACAGGGGGCGCGAGAGCAGTACTTC.

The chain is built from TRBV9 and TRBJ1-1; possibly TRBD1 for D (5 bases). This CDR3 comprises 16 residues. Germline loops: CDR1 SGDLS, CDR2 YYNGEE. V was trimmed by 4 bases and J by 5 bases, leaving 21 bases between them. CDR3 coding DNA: TGTGCCAGCAGCCCTCTCCGGGACTCTGGGGGGACTGAAGCTTTCTTT. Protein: CASSPLRDSGGTEAFF.

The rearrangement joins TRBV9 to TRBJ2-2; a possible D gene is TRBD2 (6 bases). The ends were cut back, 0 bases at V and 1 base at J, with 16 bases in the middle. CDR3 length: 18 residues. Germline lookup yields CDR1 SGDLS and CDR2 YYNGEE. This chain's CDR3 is CASSVGISGVMNTGELFF. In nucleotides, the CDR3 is TGTGCCAGCAGCGTAGGGATTAGCGGAGTGATGAACACCGGGGAGCTGTTTTTT.

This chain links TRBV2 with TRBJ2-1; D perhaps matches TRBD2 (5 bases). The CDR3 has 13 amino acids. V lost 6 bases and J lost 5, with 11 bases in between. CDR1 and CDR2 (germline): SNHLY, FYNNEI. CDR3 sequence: CASRSTRNNEQFF. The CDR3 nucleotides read TGTGCCAGCAGAAGTACTAGAAACAATGAGCAGTTCTTC.

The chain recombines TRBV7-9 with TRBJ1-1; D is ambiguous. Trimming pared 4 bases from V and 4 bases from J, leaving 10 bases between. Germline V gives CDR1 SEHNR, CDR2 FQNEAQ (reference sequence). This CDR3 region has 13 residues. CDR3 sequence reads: CASSSAGGTEAFF. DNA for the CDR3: TGTGCCAGCAGCTCGGCCGGCGGCACTGAAGCTTTCTTT.

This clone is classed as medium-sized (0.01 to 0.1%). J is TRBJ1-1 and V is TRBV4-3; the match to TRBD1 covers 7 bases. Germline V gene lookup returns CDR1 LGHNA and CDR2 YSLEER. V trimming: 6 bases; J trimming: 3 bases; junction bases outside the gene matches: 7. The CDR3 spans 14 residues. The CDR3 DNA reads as TGCGCCAGCAGGCTAGGACAGGAACACACTGAAGCTTTCTTT. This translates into CASRLGQEHTEAFF.

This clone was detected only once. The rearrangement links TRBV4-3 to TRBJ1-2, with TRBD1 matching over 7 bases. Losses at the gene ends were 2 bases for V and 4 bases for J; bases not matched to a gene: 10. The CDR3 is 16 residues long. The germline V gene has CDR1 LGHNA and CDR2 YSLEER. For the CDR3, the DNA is TGCGCCAGCAGCCAATGGAATGAGGGGGCGGCCTATGGCTACACCTTC. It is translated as CASSQWNEGAAYGYTF.

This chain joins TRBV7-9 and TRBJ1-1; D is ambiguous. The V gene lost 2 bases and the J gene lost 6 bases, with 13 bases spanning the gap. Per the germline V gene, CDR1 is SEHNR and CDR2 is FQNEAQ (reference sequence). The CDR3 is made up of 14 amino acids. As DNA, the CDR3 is TGTGCCAGCAGCTTATCGGGAGGGTTACCTGAAGCTTTCTTT. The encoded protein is CASSLSGGLPEAFF. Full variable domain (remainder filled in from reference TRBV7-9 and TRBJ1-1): DTGVSQNPRHKITKRGQNVTFRCDPISEHNRLYWYRQTLGQGPEFLTYFQNEAQLEKSRLLSDRFSAERPKGSFSTLEIQRTEQGDSAMYLCASSLSGGLPEAFFGQGTRLTVV.

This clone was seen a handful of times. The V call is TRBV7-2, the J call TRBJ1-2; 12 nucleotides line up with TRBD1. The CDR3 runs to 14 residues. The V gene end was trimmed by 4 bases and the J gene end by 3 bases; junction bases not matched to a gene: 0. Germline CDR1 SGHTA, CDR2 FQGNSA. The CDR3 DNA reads TGTGCCAGCAGCTGGGACAGGGGGCACTATGGCTACACCTTC. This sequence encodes CASSWDRGHYGYTF.

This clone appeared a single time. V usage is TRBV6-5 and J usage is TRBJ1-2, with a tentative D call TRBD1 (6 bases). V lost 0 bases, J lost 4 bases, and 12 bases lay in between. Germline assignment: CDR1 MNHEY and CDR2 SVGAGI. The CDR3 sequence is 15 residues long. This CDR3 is CASSYSGARGYGYTF. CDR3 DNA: TGTGCCAGCAGTTACTCGGGGGCGAGAGGCTATGGCTACACCTTC.